Following are 20 T cell receptor beta chains from one sample sequenced in a study of control samples from healthy donors and cancer patients. Profiled with immunoSEQ multiplex PCR; TCRdb holds only in-frame clones, not every one. The sample shows some 120,000 clones, 80% to 90% of them seen only once. Sequencing input: blood. These receptors originate from a man aged 60 to 75 in good health.

The chain recombines TRBV5-5 with TRBJ2-1; D remains ambiguous. With 0 bases removed from V and 3 bases from J, the gap between germline ends came to 7 bases. Germline CDR1 is SGHKS and CDR2 is YYEKEE (reference sequence). The CDR3 extends over 14 amino acids. The CDR3 sequence: CASSLAIDYNEQFF. The CDR3 DNA sequence: TGTGCCAGCAGCTTGGCCATCGACTACAATGAGCAGTTCTTC.

The chain has TRBV5-1 and TRBJ2-7; D not certain. CDR1 is SGHRS and CDR2 is YFSETQ in the germline V gene. The CDR3 extends over 13 amino acids. Trimming shortened V by 0 bases and J by 7 bases, and 11 bases separated the two germline ends. CDR3: CASSLGQVREQYF. The CDR3 coding sequence is TGCGCCAGCAGCTTGGGGCAGGTTCGAGAGCAGTACTTC.

The chain couples TRBV19 to TRBJ1-6; D is unresolved. V was clipped by 3 bases and J by 7 bases, with 13 bases between them. The length of the CDR3 is 15 residues. CDR1 is LNHDA and CDR2 is SQIVND in the germline V gene (reference sequence). The CDR3 region is CASSILGAQNSPLHF. The CDR3 DNA follows: TGTGCCAGTAGTATTTTGGGAGCCCAAAATTCACCCCTCCACTTT.

The chain is built from TRBV3-1 (or the pseudogene TRBV3-2) and TRBJ1-4; tentative D call: TRBD1 (5 bases). Germline assignment: CDR1 LGHDT and CDR2 YNNKEL (reference sequence). The V end lost 3 bases, the J end lost 8 bases, and 22 bases lay between the germline ends. The CDR3 totals 17 residues. CDR3 DNA sequence: TGTGCCAGCAGCCAGGACGTCGGGGGTCCTTTAGGGGAAAAACTGTTTTTT. Translation: CASSQDVGGPLGEKLFF.

This chain uses TRBV28 with TRBJ1-2, with 7 bases fitting TRBD1. CDR3 length equals 14 residues. Germline CDR1 MDHEN, CDR2 SYDVKM. The J segment lost 3 bases and the V segment lost 5 bases, leaving 6 bases of the junction unmatched. The CDR3 DNA reads as TGTGCCAGCAGTCGGGGACAGAACTACTATGGCTACACCTTC. It codes for CASSRGQNYYGYTF.

V is TRBV18 and J is TRBJ2-3; 12 positions match TRBD1. Per germline, CDR1 KGHSH and CDR2 LQKENI. The J segment lost 4 bases and the V segment lost 2 bases, leaving 1 base of the junction unmatched. The CDR3 is 15 amino acids. The CDR3 DNA follows: TGTGCCAGCTCACCAGGGACAGGGGGCCCAGATACGCAGTATTTT. Its translation: CASSPGTGGPDTQYF.

The chain carries TRBV5-6 and TRBJ2-1; D is unresolved. The germline gives CDR1 SGHDT, CDR2 YYEEEE. This CDR3 is 14 amino acids long. Deletions cut 0 bases from V and 7 bases from J, with 11 bases between. In DNA form, the CDR3 reads TGTGCCAGCAGCTTGGCGGACCTTCGAAATGAGCAGTTCTTC. Protein sequence: CASSLADLRNEQFF.

The rearrangement uses TRBV11-2 and TRBJ2-1; 14 bases line up with TRBD2. CDR1 SGHAT and CDR2 FQNNGV come from the germline V gene. The CDR3 length is 16 residues. With V trimmed by 5 bases and J by 8 bases, 8 bases remained unmatched. CDR3 amino acids: CASSARLAGGLDEQFF. CDR3 in DNA: TGTGCCAGCAGCGCCAGACTAGCGGGGGGGCTCGATGAGCAGTTCTTC.

This rearrangement joins TRBV5-4 to TRBJ2-7, with a weak D call TRBD2 (6 bases). Deletions cut 2 bases from V and 0 bases from J, with 9 bases between. Looked up from germline, CDR1 is SGHNT and CDR2 is YYREEE (reference sequence). The CDR3 runs 14 residues. In nucleotides, the CDR3 is TGTGCCAGCAGCTTTGGAGGGTCCTCCTACGAGCAGTACTTC. Encoded protein: CASSFGGSSYEQYF.

The V call is TRBV7-2, the J call TRBJ2-1; no firm D call. Trimming shortened V by 0 bases and J by 5 bases, and 11 bases separated the two germline ends. Germline lookup yields CDR1 SGHTA and CDR2 FQGNSA. The CDR3 extends over 15 amino acids. The CDR3 bases are TGTGCCAGCAGCTTAGCGGGGAAGGCGAACAATGAGCAGTTCTTC. The encoded protein is CASSLAGKANNEQFF.

The chain is built from TRBV27 and TRBJ2-2; 8 nucleotides align to TRBD2. V lost 4 bases, J lost 0 bases, and 1 base stayed unmatched. Germline CDR1 MNHEY, CDR2 SMNVEV (reference sequence). This CDR3 is 15 amino acids long. CDR3 in DNA: TGTGCCAGCAGTTGGACTAGCACGAACACCGGGGAGCTGTTTTTT. Translating it yields CASSWTSTNTGELFF.

J is TRBJ2-7 and V is TRBV13; 8 bases are shared with TRBD2. Germline V gives CDR1 PRHDT, CDR2 FYEKMQ (reference sequence). The CDR3 is 14 residues long. After removal of 3 bases from V and 1 base from J, the junction contained 2 bases not matched to a gene. The CDR3 loop reads CASSFGTSSYEQYF. CDR3 sequence (DNA): TGTGCCAGCAGCTTTGGGACTAGTTCCTACGAGCAGTACTTC.

The J gene is TRBJ1-5, the V gene TRBV19; TRBD1 agrees at 7 bases. Germline V lookup: CDR1 LNHDA, CDR2 SQIVND (reference sequence). This CDR3 spans 15 amino acids. The trim removed 8 bases at V and 2 bases at J, leaving 9 bases unmatched. CDR3 in amino acids: CASGGLGTGNQPQHF. In DNA form, the CDR3 reads TGTGCCAGTGGAGGCCTCGGGACAGGCAATCAGCCCCAGCATTTT.

V and J are TRBV28 and TRBJ1-5, with 7 bases matching TRBD1. The CDR3 totals 13 residues. The V gene end was trimmed by 10 bases and the J gene end by 2 bases; junction bases not matched to a gene: 5. Germline CDR1 and CDR2: MDHEN and SYDVKM. The CDR3 DNA reads TGTGCCACCTCCGGGACAGGCAATCAGCCCCAGCATTTT. Translated: CATSGTGNQPQHF.

This chain connects TRBV29-1 to TRBJ2-7; possible D gene TRBD1, 8 bases. CDR3 length: 14 residues. V shed 7 bases and J shed 2 bases, with 18 bases lying between them. Germline V CDR1 and CDR2: SQVTM, ANQGSEA. CDR3 in amino acids: CSAVTGGGPYEQYF. As DNA, the CDR3 is TGCAGCGCCGTAACAGGGGGGGGACCCTACGAGCAGTACTTC.

V gene TRBV2 combines with J gene TRBJ1-2; D not resolved. This CDR3 is 15 amino acids long. Germline CDR1 reads SNHLY; CDR2 reads FYNNEI. The ends were cut back, 7 bases at V and 8 bases at J, with 23 bases in the middle. This CDR3 is CASIGMLSSLEGYTF. CDR3 DNA: TGTGCCAGCATTGGGATGCTAAGTTCGCTGGAGGGCTACACCTTC.

The V and J genes are TRBV18 and TRBJ2-5, with D unclear. Germline V gene data show CDR1 as KGHSH and CDR2 as LQKENI. The CDR3 length is 14 residues. V was shortened by 3 bases and J by 4 bases, with 12 bases between the two germline ends. The CDR3 region is CASSPRVGRETQYF. CDR3 DNA: TGTGCCAGCTCACCTCGAGTAGGACGAGAGACCCAGTACTTC.

CDR3 amino acids: CATSREVIRAGGTEAFF. As DNA, the CDR3 is TGTGCCACCAGCAGAGAAGTGATTAGAGCAGGCGGCACTGAAGCTTTCTTT. This chain links TRBV15 with TRBJ1-1; D is unresolved. The CDR3 is made up of 17 amino acids. The V gene lost 0 bases and the J gene lost 4 bases, with 18 bases spanning the gap. CDR1 LNHNV and CDR2 YYDKDF come from the germline V gene (reference sequence). Looking up the rest from reference TRBV15 and TRBJ1-1 gives the full variable domain: DAMVIQNPRYQVTQFGKPVTLSCSQTLNHNVMYWYQQKSSQAPKLLFHYYDKDFNNEADTPDNFQSRRPNTSFCFLDIRSPGLGDTAMYLCATSREVIRAGGTEAFFGQGTRLTVV.

The chain carries TRBV5-6 and TRBJ2-2; 7 nucleotides agree with TRBD1. The germline gives CDR1 SGHDT, CDR2 YYEEEE. The V and J ends lost 0 bases and 3 bases, in that order; junction bases with no gene match: 2. The CDR3 covers 15 residues. CDR3 protein: CASSLGQGDTGELFF. In DNA, the CDR3 is TGTGCCAGCAGCTTGGGGCAGGGGGACACCGGGGAGCTGTTTTTT.

This sequence joins TRBV19 and TRBJ2-3, with 8 bases that match TRBD2. Germline CDR1 and CDR2: LNHDA and SQIVND (reference sequence). Unmatched junction bases numbered 12, after V lost 5 bases and J lost 5 bases. The CDR3 is 16 amino acids. The CDR3 nucleotides are TGTGCCAGTAGTCCGGGGCTCGGGGGGGCCGGAGATACGCAGTATTTT. Protein product: CASSPGLGGAGDTQYF.